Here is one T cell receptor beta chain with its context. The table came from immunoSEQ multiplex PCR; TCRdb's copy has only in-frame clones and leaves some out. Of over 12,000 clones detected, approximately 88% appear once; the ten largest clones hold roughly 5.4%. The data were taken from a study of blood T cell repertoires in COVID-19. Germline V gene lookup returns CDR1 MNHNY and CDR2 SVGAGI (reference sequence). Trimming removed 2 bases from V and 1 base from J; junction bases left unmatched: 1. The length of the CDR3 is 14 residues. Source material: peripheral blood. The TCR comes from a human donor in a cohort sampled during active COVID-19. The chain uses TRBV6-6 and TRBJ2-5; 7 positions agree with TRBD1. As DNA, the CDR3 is TGTGCCAGCAGTTACGGGACAGCCCAAGAGACCCAGTACTTC. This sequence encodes CASSYGTAQETQYF.